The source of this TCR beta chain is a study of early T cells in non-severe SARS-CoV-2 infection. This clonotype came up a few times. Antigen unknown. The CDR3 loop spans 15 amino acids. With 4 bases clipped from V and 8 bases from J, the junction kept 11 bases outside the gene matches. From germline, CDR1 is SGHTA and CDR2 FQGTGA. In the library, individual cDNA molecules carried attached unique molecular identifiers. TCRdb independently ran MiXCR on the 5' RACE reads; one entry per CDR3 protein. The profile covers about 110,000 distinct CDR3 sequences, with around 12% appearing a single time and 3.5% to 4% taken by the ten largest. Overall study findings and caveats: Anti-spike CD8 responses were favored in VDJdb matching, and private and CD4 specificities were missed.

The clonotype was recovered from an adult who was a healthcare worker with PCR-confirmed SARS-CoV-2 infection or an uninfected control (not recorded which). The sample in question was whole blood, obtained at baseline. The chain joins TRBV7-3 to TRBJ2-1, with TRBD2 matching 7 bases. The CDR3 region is CASSSTRTSSHEQFF. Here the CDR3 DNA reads TGTGCCAGCAGCTCCACCCGGACTAGTTCCCATGAGCAGTTCTTC.